A selection of T cell receptor beta chains follows, all from one sample in a study of cytomegalovirus exposure and HLA in healthy donors. The data were produced by immunoSEQ multiplex PCR, yet TCRdb's version contains in-frame clones alone and is incomplete. The sample lists roughly 120,000 clones; 80% to 85% were seen once. Sequencing was done on a sample of PBMCs. The receptor set was obtained from a man under 40 in good health and CMV-seropositive. Both conserved end residues are part of each CDR3. A D gene is named only where the DNA matches it firmly. Clone size is stated in some rows and not others, as once, few, many or a class when expanded.

j_call: TRBJ2-1; v_call: TRBV7-2; d_call: TRBD2; clone_size: .; cdr3_aa: CASSLEGLAAPYNEQFF; cdr3_nt: TGTGCCAGCAGCTTAGAAGGGCTAGCGGCCCCCTACAATGAGCAGTTCTTC
j_call: TRBJ2-5; v_call: TRBV5-1; d_call: .; clone_size: .; cdr3_aa: CASSLVRGLETQYF; cdr3_nt: TGCGCCAGCAGCTTGGTCAGGGGTTTGGAGACCCAGTACTTC
j_call: TRBJ2-7; v_call: TRBV4-1; d_call: TRBD1; clone_size: .; cdr3_aa: CASSLMGTGLDEQYF; cdr3_nt: TGCGCCAGCAGCCTAATGGGGACAGGGTTAGACGAGCAGTACTTC
j_call: TRBJ2-7; v_call: TRBV30; d_call: TRBD1; clone_size: once; cdr3_aa: CAWQRDRGPYEQYF; cdr3_nt: TGTGCCTGGCAACGGGACAGGGGCCCTTACGAGCAGTACTTC
j_call: TRBJ1-2; v_call: TRBV6-1; d_call: .; clone_size: .; cdr3_aa: CASTLQTQATYGYTF; cdr3_nt: TGTGCCAGCACTCTACAGACCCAGGCAACTTATGGCTACACCTTC
j_call: TRBJ1-5; v_call: TRBV2; d_call: TRBD1; clone_size: .; cdr3_aa: CASSRQGDNQPQHF; cdr3_nt: TGTGCCAGCAGTCGCCAGGGGGATAATCAGCCCCAGCATTTT
j_call: TRBJ2-7; v_call: TRBV10-2; d_call: .; clone_size: .; cdr3_aa: CASSEWYEQYF; cdr3_nt: TGCGCCAGCAGTGAATGGTACGAGCAGTACTTC
j_call: TRBJ2-3; v_call: TRBV5-1; d_call: .; clone_size: .; cdr3_aa: CASSLVVSGTDTQYF; cdr3_nt: TGCGCCAGCAGCTTGGTGGTTAGCGGAACAGATACGCAGTATTTT
j_call: TRBJ1-1; v_call: TRBV2; d_call: .; clone_size: .; cdr3_aa: CASSELTPGSEAFF; cdr3_nt: TGTGCCAGCAGTGAATTAACGCCGGGGAGTGAAGCTTTCTTT
j_call: TRBJ1-1; v_call: TRBV5-1; d_call: .; clone_size: .; cdr3_aa: CASKEVMNTEAFF; cdr3_nt: TGTGCCAGCAAAGAGGTTATGAACACTGAAGCTTTCTTT
j_call: TRBJ1-5; v_call: TRBV19; d_call: .; clone_size: .; cdr3_aa: CASSGTTDQPQHF; cdr3_nt: TGTGCCAGTAGCGGGACAACGGATCAGCCCCAGCATTTT
j_call: TRBJ2-7; v_call: TRBV9; d_call: TRBD1; clone_size: .; cdr3_aa: CASSVAGTGDEQYF; cdr3_nt: TGTGCCAGCAGCGTAGCCGGGACAGGGGACGAGCAGTACTTC
j_call: TRBJ1-2; v_call: TRBV28; d_call: TRBD1; clone_size: .; cdr3_aa: CASRMAGQDYGYTF; cdr3_nt: TGTGCCAGCAGGATGGCGGGACAGGACTATGGCTACACCTTC
j_call: TRBJ2-2; v_call: TRBV5-1; d_call: .; clone_size: .; cdr3_aa: CASSGGTGISTGELFF; cdr3_nt: TGCGCCAGCAGCGGGGGAACAGGGATATCTACCGGGGAGCTGTTTTTT
j_call: TRBJ2-3; v_call: TRBV2; d_call: .; clone_size: once; cdr3_aa: CASSDGRATDTQYF; cdr3_nt: TGTGCCAGCAGTGACGGGCGGGCCACAGATACGCAGTATTTT
j_call: TRBJ2-1; v_call: TRBV5-1; d_call: TRBD1; clone_size: .; cdr3_aa: CASSLVGQGEIGNEQFF; cdr3_nt: TGCGCCAGCAGCTTGGTAGGACAGGGGGAGATAGGTAATGAGCAGTTCTTC
j_call: TRBJ1-2; v_call: TRBV29-1; d_call: .; clone_size: .; cdr3_aa: CSVEANRQSLYGYTF; cdr3_nt: TGCAGCGTTGAGGCCAACAGGCAGTCGCTATATGGCTACACCTTC
j_call: TRBJ1-2; v_call: TRBV7-2; d_call: TRBD1; clone_size: .; cdr3_aa: CASSLEGASGGYTF; cdr3_nt: TGTGCCAGCAGCTTAGAGGGGGCGTCAGGTGGCTACACCTTC
j_call: TRBJ1-3; v_call: TRBV6-1; d_call: .; clone_size: .; cdr3_aa: CASSEAMVAGGNTIYF; cdr3_nt: TGTGCCAGCAGTGAAGCGATGGTTGCGGGAGGAAACACCATATATTTT
j_call: TRBJ2-3; v_call: TRBV7-2; d_call: TRBD2; clone_size: .; cdr3_aa: CASSLVVSGADTQYF; cdr3_nt: TGTGCCAGCAGCTTAGTGGTTAGCGGGGCAGATACGCAGTATTTT
j_call: TRBJ1-5; v_call: TRBV18; d_call: .; clone_size: .; cdr3_aa: CASSPYENQPQHF; cdr3_nt: TGTGCCAGCTCACCCTACGAAAATCAGCCCCAGCATTTT
j_call: TRBJ1-1; v_call: TRBV7-8; d_call: .; clone_size: .; cdr3_aa: CASSLFPDTNTEAFF; cdr3_nt: TGTGCCAGCAGCTTATTCCCCGACACGAACACTGAAGCTTTCTTT
j_call: TRBJ1-1; v_call: TRBV19; d_call: TRBD1; clone_size: .; cdr3_aa: CASSQWTGGEAFF; cdr3_nt: TGTGCCAGTAGTCAATGGACAGGGGGTGAAGCTTTCTTT
j_call: TRBJ1-6; v_call: TRBV19; d_call: .; clone_size: .; cdr3_aa: CASSIARQSSYNSPLHF; cdr3_nt: TGTGCCAGTAGTATCGCCAGACAGAGCTCCTATAATTCACCCCTCCACTTT
j_call: TRBJ2-3; v_call: TRBV28; d_call: TRBD2; clone_size: .; cdr3_aa: CASSFSGGLTTDTQYF; cdr3_nt: TGTGCCAGCAGTTTTAGCGGGGGGCTCACCACAGATACGCAGTATTTT
j_call: TRBJ2-5; v_call: TRBV30; d_call: .; clone_size: .; cdr3_aa: CAWSLGIETQYF; cdr3_nt: TGTGCCTGGAGTTTGGGCATAGAGACCCAGTACTTC
j_call: TRBJ2-2; v_call: TRBV4-1; d_call: TRBD2; clone_size: .; cdr3_aa: CASSQVKGLGGGGELFF; cdr3_nt: TGCGCCAGCAGCCAAGTCAAAGGGTTGGGGGGGGGAGGGGAGCTGTTTTTT
j_call: TRBJ2-3; v_call: TRBV5-1; d_call: TRBD1; clone_size: .; cdr3_aa: CASSLWTGDTDTQYF; cdr3_nt: TGCGCCAGCAGCCTCTGGACAGGGGACACAGATACGCAGTATTTT
j_call: TRBJ2-1; v_call: TRBV5-4; d_call: TRBD2; clone_size: .; cdr3_aa: CASSYLAGDLNEQFF; cdr3_nt: TGTGCCAGCAGTTACCTAGCGGGGGACCTCAATGAGCAGTTCTTC
j_call: TRBJ1-1; v_call: TRBV10-1; d_call: TRBD1; clone_size: .; cdr3_aa: CASSVGRQGEAFF; cdr3_nt: TGCGCCAGCAGTGTTGGGAGACAGGGTGAAGCTTTCTTT
j_call: TRBJ1-1; v_call: TRBV15; d_call: TRBD1; clone_size: .; cdr3_aa: CATSNDRENTEAFF; cdr3_nt: TGTGCCACCAGCAACGACAGGGAGAACACTGAAGCTTTCTTT
j_call: TRBJ1-4; v_call: TRBV10-3; d_call: TRBD1; clone_size: .; cdr3_aa: CAISATGEGEKLFF; cdr3_nt: TGTGCCATCAGTGCGACAGGGGAGGGTGAAAAACTGTTTTTT
j_call: TRBJ2-2; v_call: TRBV6-5; d_call: TRBD1; clone_size: once; cdr3_aa: CASNRGSGELFF; cdr3_nt: TGTGCCAGCAACAGGGGCTCCGGGGAGCTGTTTTTT
j_call: TRBJ1-3; v_call: TRBV5-4; d_call: TRBD1; clone_size: .; cdr3_aa: CASSLDRGSGNTIYF; cdr3_nt: TGTGCCAGCAGCTTGGACAGGGGCTCTGGAAACACCATATATTTT
j_call: TRBJ1-6; v_call: TRBV6-1; d_call: .; clone_size: once; cdr3_aa: CASSVQGNSPLHF; cdr3_nt: TGTGCCAGCAGTGTACAGGGTAATTCACCCCTCCACTTT
j_call: TRBJ2-5; v_call: TRBV5-5; d_call: TRBD2; clone_size: .; cdr3_aa: CASSLEPGGETQYF; cdr3_nt: TGTGCCAGCAGCTTGGAACCGGGAGGGGAGACCCAGTACTTC
j_call: TRBJ1-3; v_call: TRBV5-1; d_call: .; clone_size: few; cdr3_aa: CASSLMGAPSSGNTIYF; cdr3_nt: TGCGCCAGCAGCTTGATGGGGGCCCCTAGCTCTGGAAACACCATATATTTT